A selection of T cell receptor beta chains follows, all from one sample in a study of blood T cells in healthy people across ages. TCRdb analysed the 5' RACE reads with MiXCR anew, one entry per CDR3 protein. The sample shows about 680,000 distinct CDR3 sequences, roughly 50% of them seen only once. Material for sequencing was blood. Every receptor here comes from a woman aged 55-70 years in good health. Both conserved end residues are part of each CDR3. The D gene is left open where the match is weak. A clone size is listed for some rows: how often the clone was seen (once, few, many), or a class if it is expanded.

J gene: TRBJ1-1; clone size: NA; V gene: TRBV29-1; D gene: NA; CDR3 protein: CSVVGVGTEAFF; CDR3 DNA: TGCAGCGTTGTTGGGGTCGGCACTGAAGCTTTCTTT
J gene: TRBJ1-6; clone size: NA; V gene: TRBV28; D gene: NA; CDR3 protein: CASGDSRNSPLHF; CDR3 DNA: TGTGCCAGCGGGGACTCAAGAAATTCACCCCTCCACTTT
J gene: TRBJ2-1; clone size: few; V gene: TRBV6-6; D gene: TRBD2; CDR3 protein: CASSSSGRASEQFF; CDR3 DNA: TGTGCCAGCAGTAGCAGCGGGAGGGCGAGTGAGCAGTTCTTC
J gene: TRBJ2-1; clone size: NA; V gene: TRBV20-1; D gene: NA; CDR3 protein: CSARVSSRSYNEQFF; CDR3 DNA: TGCAGTGCTAGAGTTTCTAGTCGCTCCTACAATGAGCAGTTCTTC
J gene: TRBJ2-5; clone size: NA; V gene: TRBV2; D gene: NA; CDR3 protein: CASSGQGRYNEQYF; CDR3 DNA: TGTGCCAGCAGTGGCCAGGGGAGATACAATGAGCAGTACTTC
J gene: TRBJ2-2; clone size: few; V gene: TRBV5-5; D gene: TRBD1; CDR3 protein: CASSLAGTADTGELFF; CDR3 DNA: TGTGCCAGCAGCTTAGCCGGGACAGCGGACACCGGGGAGCTGTTTTTT
J gene: TRBJ1-4; clone size: NA; V gene: TRBV30; D gene: NA; CDR3 protein: CAWSRGAGTNEKLFF; CDR3 DNA: TGTGCCTGGAGTCGAGGCGCCGGAACTAATGAAAAACTGTTTTTT
J gene: TRBJ2-3; clone size: NA; V gene: TRBV24-1; D gene: NA; CDR3 protein: CATSDPSQGLTDTQYF; CDR3 DNA: TGTGCCACCAGTGACCCGAGTCAGGGCCTCACAGATACGCAGTATTTT
J gene: TRBJ2-7; clone size: NA; V gene: TRBV20-1; D gene: NA; CDR3 protein: CSAKGTLSSYEQYF; CDR3 DNA: TGCAGTGCAAAAGGGACTCTCAGCTCCTACGAGCAGTACTTC
J gene: TRBJ2-7; clone size: few; V gene: TRBV20-1; D gene: NA; CDR3 protein: CSASVRRGNEQYF; CDR3 DNA: TGCAGTGCTAGCGTTCGGCGCGGGAACGAGCAGTACTTC
J gene: TRBJ2-7; clone size: few; V gene: TRBV29-1; D gene: NA; CDR3 protein: CSVSPRVDYEQYF; CDR3 DNA: TGCAGCGTTTCCCCCCGGGTAGACTACGAGCAGTACTTC
J gene: TRBJ2-1; clone size: NA; V gene: TRBV20-1; D gene: TRBD2; CDR3 protein: CSARDRTSGLRNEQFF; CDR3 DNA: TGCAGTGCTAGAGATAGAACTAGCGGGTTACGGAATGAGCAGTTCTTC
J gene: TRBJ2-4; clone size: NA; V gene: TRBV27; D gene: TRBD2; CDR3 protein: CASSLEVSGTYNEQYF; CDR3 DNA: TGTGCCAGCAGTTTAGAGGTTAGCGGGACCTACAATGAGCAGTACTTC
J gene: TRBJ1-2; clone size: NA; V gene: TRBV4-1; D gene: NA; CDR3 protein: CASSQSEGVGRGYTF; CDR3 DNA: TGCGCCAGCAGCCAATCTGAGGGGGTTGGACGTGGCTACACCTTC
J gene: TRBJ2-5; clone size: NA; V gene: TRBV4-3; D gene: NA; CDR3 protein: CASSQDSTTGTQYF; CDR3 DNA: TGCGCCAGCAGCCAGGATTCTACCACGGGGACCCAGTACTTC
J gene: TRBJ2-1; clone size: few; V gene: TRBV10-3; D gene: TRBD1; CDR3 protein: CATRTGVGYNEQFF; CDR3 DNA: TGTGCCACAAGGACAGGGGTAGGCTACAATGAGCAGTTCTTC
J gene: TRBJ2-1; clone size: few; V gene: TRBV10-3; D gene: NA; CDR3 protein: CAISESRDNEQFF; CDR3 DNA: TGTGCCATCAGTGAGTCTAGGGACAATGAGCAGTTCTTC
J gene: TRBJ2-3; clone size: few; V gene: TRBV29-1; D gene: NA; CDR3 protein: CSVPIAGGADTQYF; CDR3 DNA: TGCAGCGTCCCCATTGCAGGGGGGGCAGATACGCAGTATTTT
J gene: TRBJ1-2; clone size: NA; V gene: TRBV28; D gene: NA; CDR3 protein: CASSYHNRQGYTF; CDR3 DNA: TGTGCCAGCAGTTATCACAACCGCCAAGGCTACACCTTC
J gene: TRBJ2-1; clone size: NA; V gene: TRBV5-1; D gene: TRBD2; CDR3 protein: CASTLVSGSDNGQFF; CDR3 DNA: TGCGCCAGCACCTTGGTGAGCGGGAGTGACAATGGGCAGTTCTTC
J gene: TRBJ2-7; clone size: NA; V gene: TRBV11-1; D gene: TRBD1; CDR3 protein: CASSLEAGGHYEQYF; CDR3 DNA: TGTGCCAGCAGCTTAGAGGCAGGGGGACACTACGAGCAGTACTTC
J gene: TRBJ2-7; clone size: few; V gene: TRBV29-1; D gene: TRBD2; CDR3 protein: CSVGGTSGVVSYEQYF; CDR3 DNA: TGCAGCGTTGGAGGGACTAGCGGGGTTGTCTCCTACGAGCAGTACTTC
J gene: TRBJ2-2; clone size: NA; V gene: TRBV5-5; D gene: NA; CDR3 protein: CASSPTEIPRNTGELFF; CDR3 DNA: TGTGCCAGCAGCCCCACAGAGATCCCGAGGAACACCGGGGAGCTGTTTTTT
J gene: TRBJ2-7; clone size: few; V gene: TRBV6-2/TRBV6-3; D gene: NA; CDR3 protein: CASSFTGLHEQYF; CDR3 DNA: TGTGCCAGCAGTTTTACAGGGCTCCACGAGCAGTACTTC
J gene: TRBJ1-1; clone size: NA; V gene: TRBV7-3; D gene: NA; CDR3 protein: CASSLDRAENTEAFF; CDR3 DNA: TGTGCCAGCAGCTTAGATCGGGCAGAGAACACTGAAGCTTTCTTT
J gene: TRBJ1-1; clone size: NA; V gene: TRBV20-1; D gene: NA; CDR3 protein: CSASFGKTLGAFF; CDR3 DNA: TGCAGTGCCTCGTTTGGCAAAACCCTAGGAGCTTTCTTT
J gene: TRBJ2-5; clone size: NA; V gene: TRBV2; D gene: TRBD1; CDR3 protein: CASRIYRGSETQYF; CDR3 DNA: TGTGCCAGCAGAATCTACAGGGGTTCAGAGACCCAGTACTTC
J gene: TRBJ2-3; clone size: NA; V gene: TRBV5-1; D gene: TRBD2; CDR3 protein: CASSSGTSVTDAQYF; CDR3 DNA: TGCGCCAGCAGCTCCGGGACTAGCGTGACAGATGCGCAGTATTTT
J gene: TRBJ2-7; clone size: NA; V gene: TRBV7-2; D gene: TRBD2; CDR3 protein: CASSLRGGISYEQYF; CDR3 DNA: TGTGCCAGCAGCTTACGGGGGGGGATTTCCTACGAGCAGTACTTC
J gene: TRBJ2-7; clone size: NA; V gene: TRBV7-2; D gene: TRBD1; CDR3 protein: CASSFRDRGGTEQYF; CDR3 DNA: TGTGCCAGCAGCTTCCGGGACAGGGGGGGGACCGAGCAGTACTTC
J gene: TRBJ2-5; clone size: few; V gene: TRBV6-5; D gene: NA; CDR3 protein: CASSYGSNTIETQYF; CDR3 DNA: TGTGCCAGCAGTTACGGCAGTAACACAATTGAGACCCAGTACTTC
J gene: TRBJ1-2; clone size: NA; V gene: TRBV4-3; D gene: NA; CDR3 protein: CASSQETLNYGYTF; CDR3 DNA: TGCGCCAGCAGCCAAGAGACGTTAAACTATGGCTACACCTTC
J gene: TRBJ2-3; clone size: few; V gene: TRBV24-1; D gene: TRBD2; CDR3 protein: CATSVGGSTDTQYF; CDR3 DNA: TGTGCCACCAGTGTGGGGGGGTCGACAGATACGCAGTATTTT
J gene: TRBJ1-6; clone size: NA; V gene: TRBV6-6; D gene: NA; CDR3 protein: CASSSRGGWGSPLHF; CDR3 DNA: TGTGCCAGCAGTTCCCGGGGGGGTTGGGGTTCACCCCTCCACTTT
J gene: TRBJ1-2; clone size: NA; V gene: TRBV20-1; D gene: NA; CDR3 protein: CSARVGLYGYTF; CDR3 DNA: TGCAGTGCTAGGGTCGGACTCTATGGCTACACCTTC
J gene: TRBJ2-4; clone size: NA; V gene: TRBV6-2/TRBV6-3; D gene: TRBD2; CDR3 protein: CASSYPTSGRADAKNIQYF; CDR3 DNA: TGTGCCAGCAGTTACCCGACTAGCGGGAGGGCGGACGCCAAAAACATTCAGTACTTC
J gene: TRBJ2-7; clone size: few; V gene: TRBV28; D gene: TRBD1; CDR3 protein: CASRPRDRGLVAQYF; CDR3 DNA: TGTGCCAGCCGCCCCCGGGACAGGGGGTTGGTGGCGCAGTACTTC
J gene: TRBJ1-1; clone size: NA; V gene: TRBV9; D gene: NA; CDR3 protein: CASSPSGAYLTEAFF; CDR3 DNA: TGTGCCAGCAGCCCCTCGGGGGCCTACCTCACTGAAGCTTTCTTT
J gene: TRBJ2-7; clone size: NA; V gene: TRBV18; D gene: TRBD1; CDR3 protein: CASSRTGGSYNEQYF; CDR3 DNA: TGTGCCAGCTCCCGGACAGGGGGCTCCTACAATGAGCAGTACTTC
J gene: TRBJ2-1; clone size: NA; V gene: TRBV3-1; D gene: NA; CDR3 protein: CASRWESEQFF; CDR3 DNA: TGTGCCAGCAGGTGGGAGAGCGAGCAGTTCTTC
J gene: TRBJ2-1; clone size: NA; V gene: TRBV4-3; D gene: NA; CDR3 protein: CASSQAPSSYNEQFF; CDR3 DNA: TGCGCCAGCAGCCAAGCCCCCAGCTCCTACAATGAGCAGTTCTTC
J gene: TRBJ2-2; clone size: NA; V gene: TRBV20-1; D gene: NA; CDR3 protein: CSASSAVYTGELFF; CDR3 DNA: TGCAGTGCCAGTTCGGCGGTTTACACCGGGGAGCTGTTTTTT
J gene: TRBJ1-5; clone size: NA; V gene: TRBV20-1; D gene: NA; CDR3 protein: CSARASAGSSKPQHF; CDR3 DNA: TGCAGTGCTAGAGCCTCTGCCGGGAGCTCTAAGCCCCAGCATTTT
J gene: TRBJ2-1; clone size: many; V gene: TRBV12-5; D gene: TRBD1; CDR3 protein: CASGQDRGPSNEQFF; CDR3 DNA: TGTGCTAGTGGCCAGGACAGGGGGCCTTCCAATGAGCAGTTCTTC
J gene: TRBJ2-7; clone size: NA; V gene: TRBV7-2; D gene: NA; CDR3 protein: CASSRAKRDEQYF; CDR3 DNA: TGTGCCAGCAGCCGCGCCAAGCGTGACGAGCAGTACTTC
J gene: TRBJ2-1; clone size: NA; V gene: TRBV7-9; D gene: TRBD2; CDR3 protein: CASSLWLAGHNEQFF; CDR3 DNA: TGTGCCAGCAGCTTATGGCTAGCGGGACACAATGAGCAGTTCTTC
J gene: TRBJ1-2; clone size: NA; V gene: TRBV2; D gene: NA; CDR3 protein: CASSVSGGGYTF; CDR3 DNA: TGTGCCAGCAGTGTTAGCGGAGGTGGCTACACCTTC
J gene: TRBJ2-3; clone size: NA; V gene: TRBV27; D gene: NA; CDR3 protein: CASSLGFSTDTQYF; CDR3 DNA: TGTGCCAGCAGTTTAGGGTTTTCCACAGATACGCAGTATTTT
J gene: TRBJ1-2; clone size: NA; V gene: TRBV7-2; D gene: NA; CDR3 protein: CASSLGRGESYGYTF; CDR3 DNA: TGTGCCAGCAGCTTAGGGAGGGGGGAGAGCTATGGCTACACCTTC